The T cell receptor (beta chain) under discussion was sequenced for a study of control samples from healthy donors and cancer patients. Germline CDR1 LNHDA, CDR2 SQIVND (reference sequence). The V end was cut by 7 bases, the J end by 5 bases, with 11 bases between. The CDR3 is 13 amino acids. Produced via immunoSEQ multiplex PCR; TCRdb's table is partial and in-frame only. The data contain approximately 180,000 clones, around 90% of them singletons. This sequence originates from a woman in her thirties or forties in good health. V and J are TRBV19 and TRBJ1-4; D is uncertain. Specimen: blood. The CDR3 nucleotides read TGTGCCAGTAACGATGTATGGAATGAAAAACTGTTTTTT. It is translated as CASNDVWNEKLFF.